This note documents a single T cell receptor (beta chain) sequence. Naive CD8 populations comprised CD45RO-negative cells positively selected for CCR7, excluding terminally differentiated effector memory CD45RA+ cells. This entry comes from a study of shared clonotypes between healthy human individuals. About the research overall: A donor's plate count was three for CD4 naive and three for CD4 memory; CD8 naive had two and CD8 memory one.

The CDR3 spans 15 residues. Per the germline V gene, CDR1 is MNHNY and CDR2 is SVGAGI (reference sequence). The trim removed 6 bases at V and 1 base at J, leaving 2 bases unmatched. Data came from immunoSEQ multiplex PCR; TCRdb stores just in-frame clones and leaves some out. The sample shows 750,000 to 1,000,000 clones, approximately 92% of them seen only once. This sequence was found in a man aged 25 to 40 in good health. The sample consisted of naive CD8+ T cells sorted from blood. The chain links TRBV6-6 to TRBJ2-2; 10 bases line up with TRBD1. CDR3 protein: CASSRDRGNTGELFF. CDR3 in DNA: TGTGCCAGCAGCCGGGACAGGGGGAACACCGGGGAGCTGTTTTTT.